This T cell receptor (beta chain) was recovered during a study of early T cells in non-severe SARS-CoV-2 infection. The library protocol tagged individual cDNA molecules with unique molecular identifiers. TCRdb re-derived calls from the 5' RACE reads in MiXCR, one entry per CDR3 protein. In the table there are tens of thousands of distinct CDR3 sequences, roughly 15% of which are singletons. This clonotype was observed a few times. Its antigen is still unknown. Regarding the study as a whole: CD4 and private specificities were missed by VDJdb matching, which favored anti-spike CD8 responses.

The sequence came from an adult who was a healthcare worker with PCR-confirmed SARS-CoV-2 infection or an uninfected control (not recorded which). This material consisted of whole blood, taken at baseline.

In DNA form, the CDR3 reads TGTGCCAGCAGTGACCGGACTGTGGGCACTGAAGCTTTCTTT. Its protein product is CASSDRTVGTEAFF. This chain joins TRBV2 and TRBJ1-1, with D unresolved. The CDR3 has 14 residues. V was pared by 3 bases and J by 4 bases, with 12 bases between. CDR1 and CDR2 from the germline V gene are SNHLY and FYNNEI.